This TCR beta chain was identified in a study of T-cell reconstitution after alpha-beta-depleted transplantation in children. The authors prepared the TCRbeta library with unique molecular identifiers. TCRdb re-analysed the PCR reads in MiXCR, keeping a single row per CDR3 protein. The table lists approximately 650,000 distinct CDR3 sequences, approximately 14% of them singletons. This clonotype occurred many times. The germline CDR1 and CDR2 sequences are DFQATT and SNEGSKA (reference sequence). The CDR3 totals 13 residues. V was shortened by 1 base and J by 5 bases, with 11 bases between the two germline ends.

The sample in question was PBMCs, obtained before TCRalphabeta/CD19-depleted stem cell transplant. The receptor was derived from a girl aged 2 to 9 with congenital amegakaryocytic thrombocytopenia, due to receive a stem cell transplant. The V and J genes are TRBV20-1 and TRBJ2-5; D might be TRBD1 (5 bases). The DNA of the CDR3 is TGCAGTGCTAGAGGCTCAGGGTGGGAGACCCAGTACTTC. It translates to CSARGSGWETQYF.